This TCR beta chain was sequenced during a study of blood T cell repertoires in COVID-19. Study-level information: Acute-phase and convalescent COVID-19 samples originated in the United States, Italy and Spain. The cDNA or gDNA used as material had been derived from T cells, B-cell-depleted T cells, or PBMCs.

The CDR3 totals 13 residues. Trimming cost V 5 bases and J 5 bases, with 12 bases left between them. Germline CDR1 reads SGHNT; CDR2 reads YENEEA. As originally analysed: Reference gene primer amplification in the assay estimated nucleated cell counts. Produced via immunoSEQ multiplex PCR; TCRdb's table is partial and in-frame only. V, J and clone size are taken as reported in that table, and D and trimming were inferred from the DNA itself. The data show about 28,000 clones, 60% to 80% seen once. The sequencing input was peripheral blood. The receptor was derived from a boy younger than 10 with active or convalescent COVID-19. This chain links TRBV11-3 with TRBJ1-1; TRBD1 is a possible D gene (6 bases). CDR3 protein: CASSTRGETEAFF. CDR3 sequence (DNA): TGTGCCAGCAGCACCAGGGGAGAGACTGAAGCTTTCTTT.